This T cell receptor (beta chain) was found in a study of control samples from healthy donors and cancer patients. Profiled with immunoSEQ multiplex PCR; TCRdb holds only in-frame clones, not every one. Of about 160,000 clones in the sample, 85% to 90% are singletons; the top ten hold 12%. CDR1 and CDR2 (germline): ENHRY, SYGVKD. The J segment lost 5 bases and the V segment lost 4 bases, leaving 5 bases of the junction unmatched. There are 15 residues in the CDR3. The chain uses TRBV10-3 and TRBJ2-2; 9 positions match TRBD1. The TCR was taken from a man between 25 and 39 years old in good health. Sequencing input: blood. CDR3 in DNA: TGTGCCATCAGTGGCTGGACAGGGGCTACCGGGGAGCTGTTTTTT. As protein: CAISGWTGATGELFF.